The next 14 T cell receptor beta chains were all read from a single sample in a study of Ad26.COV2.S vaccination and SARS-CoV-2 variants. Sequencing was performed with immunoSEQ multiplex PCR; in TCRdb, only in-frame clones are kept and a portion is missing. The sample lists 320,000 or so clones, approximately 87% occurring once. Treatment specified: around 19 received Ad26.COV2.S at low or high dose, single or two shots; about 5 received placebo; per-sample allocation not given. The investigators took samples on day 63 after the first vaccine or placebo injection. The specimen was peripheral blood, collected in a trial of Ad26.COV2.S vaccine versus placebo. The receptor source for this set is a person between 18 and 65 years old who received the Ad26.COV2.S COVID-19 vaccine or a placebo.

The chain is built from TRBV12-3 or TRBV12-4 and TRBJ1-5; D might be TRBD1 (5 bases). V lost 7 bases and J lost 7, with 14 bases in between. This CDR3 contains 13 residues. The DNA for the CDR3 is TGTGCCAGCATTCAGGGCGAGGGACAGCCCCAGCATTTT. Translation: CASIQGEGQPQHF.

This clone appeared a few times. This rearrangement joins TRBV6-2 or TRBV6-3 to TRBJ1-5; possibly TRBD1 for D (6 bases). CDR3 size: 15 residues. Germline CDR1 reads MNHEY; CDR2 reads SVGEGT. Trimming cost V 0 bases and J 7 bases, with 13 bases left between them. The CDR3 bases are TGTGCCAGCAGTTACTCACCGATCGGGGGCCAGCCCCAGCATTTT. Its protein product is CASSYSPIGGQPQHF.

The V call is TRBV7-2, the J call TRBJ1-2; D not resolved. V lost 1 base to trimming and J lost 3 bases, with 12 bases between them. The CDR3 runs 15 residues. The germline gives CDR1 SGHTA, CDR2 FQGNSA. Here the CDR3 DNA reads TGTGCCAGCAGCTTAGAAAGGGAGGTCGACTATGGCTACACCTTC. Its translation: CASSLEREVDYGYTF.

The V gene is TRBV28, the J gene TRBJ2-1; the match to TRBD1 covers 9 bases. Germline V lookup: CDR1 MDHEN, CDR2 SYDVKM. This CDR3 comprises 15 residues. With V trimmed by 7 bases and J by 5 bases, 9 bases remained unmatched. The CDR3 DNA reads as TGTGCCAGCAAAAGACGGACAGGGGTGGACAATGAGCAGTTCTTC. It yields the protein CASKRRTGVDNEQFF.

The rearrangement uses TRBV7-6 and TRBJ2-3; possible D gene TRBD2, 6 bases. V was shortened by 6 bases and J by 3 bases, with 16 bases between the two germline ends. Per germline, CDR1 SGHVS and CDR2 FNYEAQ. The CDR3 consists of 15 residues. The chain's CDR3 is CASSSDWRGTDTQYF. The CDR3 DNA follows: TGTGCCAGCAGTTCCGACTGGAGGGGTACAGATACGCAGTATTTT.

V usage is TRBV3-1 (or the pseudogene TRBV3-2) and J usage is TRBJ2-7; unclear D gene. Trimming removed 0 bases from V and 4 bases from J, with 10 bases in between. The CDR3 is 14 residues long. From germline, CDR1 is LGHDT and CDR2 YNNKEL (reference sequence). The CDR3 sequence: CASSQENTNYEQYV. In DNA form, the CDR3 reads TGTGCCAGCAGCCAAGAAAACACTAATTACGAGCAGTACGTC.

The J gene is TRBJ1-5, the V gene TRBV6-1; TRBD1 might be the D (5 bases). V was trimmed by 3 bases and J by 6 bases, leaving 12 bases between them. Germline V gene lookup returns CDR1 MNHNS and CDR2 SASEGT. The CDR3 spans 14 residues. As DNA, the CDR3 is TGTGCCAGCAGTGATCGAAGGGGAGGTCAGCCCCAGCATTTT. Residues: CASSDRRGGQPQHF.

This chain joins TRBV5-4 and TRBJ2-5; 9 nucleotides line up with TRBD2. Trimming at V came to 4 bases and at J to 3 bases, leaving 7 bases not matched to a gene. This CDR3 comprises 15 residues. The V gene's germline CDR1 is SGHNT and CDR2 YYREEE (reference sequence). CDR3 amino acids: CASSPWGGGEETQYF. The CDR3 DNA reads TGTGCCAGCAGCCCGTGGGGCGGGGGGGAAGAGACCCAGTACTTC. The entire variable domain, with the rest obtained from reference TRBV5-4 and TRBJ2-5, is as follows: ETGVTQSPTHLIKTRGQQVTLRCSSQSGHNTVSWYQQALGQGPQFIFQYYREEENGRGNFPPRFSGLQFPNYSSELNVNALELDDSALYLCASSPWGGGEETQYFGPGTRLLVL.

The genes are TRBV6-6 and TRBJ2-1; D unresolved. CDR1 and CDR2 from the germline V gene are MNHNY and SVGAGI (reference sequence). Trimming removed 5 bases from V and 4 bases from J, with 15 bases in between. The CDR3 has 15 amino acids. CDR3 sequence (DNA): TGTGCCAGCAGTCGCGAGCAGTATGGGTACAATGAGCAGTTCTTC. As protein: CASSREQYGYNEQFF.

The rearrangement joins TRBV3-1 (or the pseudogene TRBV3-2) to TRBJ2-3, with D uncertain. CDR3 length equals 15 residues. CDR1 is LGHDT and CDR2 is YNNKEL in the germline V gene (reference sequence). V was clipped by 1 base and J by 3 bases, with 11 bases between them. For the CDR3, the DNA is TGTGCCAGCAGCCAAGGGTCCGCGTCTACAGATACGCAGTATTTT. As protein: CASSQGSASTDTQYF.

The chain uses TRBV11-3 and TRBJ1-4; D uncertain. CDR1 and CDR2 from the germline V gene are SGHNT and YENEEA. This CDR3 has 11 residues. Trimming cost V 5 bases and J 4 bases, with 2 bases left between them. CDR3 bases: TGTGCCAGCAGCCATAATGAAAAACTGTTTTTT. Its protein product is CASSHNEKLFF.

The gene calls are TRBV7-8 and TRBJ1-5; D possibly corresponds to TRBD1 (5 bases). Germline loops: CDR1 SGHVS, CDR2 FQNEAQ. The CDR3 consists of 14 residues. Trimming stripped 2 bases from V and 11 bases from J, with 16 bases between. The CDR3 spells CASSLLGRWEAQHF. The CDR3 DNA reads TGTGCCAGCAGCTTATTGGGGCGGTGGGAGGCCCAGCATTTT.

This rearrangement joins TRBV4-3 to TRBJ1-1, with a tentative D call TRBD1 (5 bases). The CDR3 has 18 residues. Germline lookup yields CDR1 LGHNA and CDR2 YSLEER. Deletions cut 0 bases from V and 3 bases from J, with 20 bases between. CDR3 in amino acids: CASSQDLYRGSRDTEAFF. CDR3 bases: TGCGCCAGCAGCCAAGATCTGTATCGGGGGAGTAGGGACACTGAAGCTTTCTTT.

In its sample, this clone was seen once. V usage is TRBV4-2 and J usage is TRBJ2-3; 12 bases are a match to TRBD2. Losses at the gene ends were 3 bases for V and 3 bases for J; bases not matched to a gene: 1. The CDR3 is made up of 15 amino acids. The V gene's germline CDR1 is LGHNA and CDR2 YNFKEQ. CDR3 region: CASSQTSGSTDTQYF. The CDR3 nucleotides are TGTGCCAGCAGCCAGACTAGCGGGAGTACAGATACGCAGTATTTT.